One sample yielded the 30 T cell receptor beta chains listed below, sequenced in a study of T cell responses to AZD1222 COVID-19 vaccine. The data were produced by immunoSEQ multiplex PCR, yet TCRdb's version contains in-frame clones alone and is incomplete. The table has about 120,000 clones, 81% seen once. This specimen consisted of peripheral blood, obtained on day 0 of AZD1222 vaccination. Receptors originate from an adult in good health.

This chain links TRBV19 with TRBJ1-1; D remains ambiguous. This CDR3 has 14 amino acids. The V end lost 9 bases, the J end lost 4 bases, and 18 bases lay between the germline ends. From germline, CDR1 is LNHDA and CDR2 SQIVND (reference sequence). The CDR3 is CASHLASRGTEAFF. For the CDR3, the DNA is TGTGCCAGCCACCTGGCCTCTCGGGGCACTGAAGCTTTCTTT.

The chain's CDR3 is CASSFLGQGARTEAFF. The CDR3 bases are TGTGCCAGCAGCTTTTTAGGACAGGGGGCGCGGACTGAAGCTTTCTTT. The rearrangement uses TRBV11-1 and TRBJ1-1, with 11 bases that match TRBD1. V was pared by 3 bases and J by 5 bases, with 8 bases of the junction left unmatched. This CDR3 is 16 amino acids long. From germline, CDR1 is SGHAT and CDR2 FQDESV (reference sequence).

This clone was found a few times. The chain combines TRBV19 with TRBJ1-1, with unresolved D. The CDR3 is 17 amino acids. V dropped 3 bases and J dropped 0 bases, with 17 bases sitting between them. The germline gives CDR1 LNHDA, CDR2 SQIVND (reference sequence). The CDR3 sequence: CASSMRRQAPMNTEAFF. In nucleotides, the CDR3 is TGTGCCAGTAGTATGCGAAGGCAGGCTCCCATGAACACTGAAGCTTTCTTT.

The chain joins TRBV3-1 (or the pseudogene TRBV3-2) to TRBJ1-1; D call uncertain. V was trimmed by 1 base and J by 10 bases, leaving 16 bases between them. In germline, CDR1 is LGHDT, CDR2 YNNKEL (reference sequence). This CDR3 region has 14 residues. The CDR3, as DNA: TGTGCCAGCAGCCAAGGGCCCCACACTAACGGAGCTTTCTTT. Its translation: CASSQGPHTNGAFF.

This chain joins TRBV4-1 and TRBJ2-4; 7 bases line up with TRBD2. The V gene end was trimmed by 1 base and the J gene end by 0 bases; junction bases not matched to a gene: 9. Germline loops: CDR1 MGHRA, CDR2 YSYEKL. The length of the CDR3 is 18 residues. Here the CDR3 reads CASSQGRMGGLAKNIQYF. The CDR3 coding sequence is TGCGCCAGCAGCCAAGGGAGGATGGGAGGGCTAGCCAAAAACATTCAGTACTTC.

This chain joins TRBV6-6 and TRBJ1-2, with a possible D match to TRBD1 (6 bases). This CDR3 has 15 amino acids. Trimming stripped 0 bases from V and 8 bases from J, with 16 bases between. The germline CDR1 and CDR2 sequences are MNHNY and SVGAGI (reference sequence). The CDR3 here is CASSYSLRGAEGYTF. The CDR3 bases are TGTGCCAGCAGTTACTCGTTGAGGGGGGCGGAAGGCTACACCTTC.

The chain couples TRBV2 to TRBJ1-3; perhaps TRBD1 as D (5 bases). Germline CDR1 reads SNHLY; CDR2 reads FYNNEI. V was clipped by 6 bases and J by 2 bases, with 8 bases between them. The CDR3 is 13 amino acids. CDR3 sequence (DNA): TGTGCCAGCAGGAGGGGACCTGGAAACACCATATATTTT. Translating gives CASRRGPGNTIYF.

This rearrangement joins TRBV28 to TRBJ1-6, with 8 bases fitting TRBD1. V was pared by 6 bases and J by 6 bases, with 4 bases of the junction left unmatched. In germline, CDR1 is MDHEN, CDR2 SYDVKM. The CDR3 is 14 residues long. CDR3 DNA sequence: TGTGCCAGCAGCTTGGGACAGGTTAATTCACCCCTCCACTTT. It encodes CASSLGQVNSPLHF.

The chain employs TRBV19 and TRBJ1-1, with D uncertain. Between the trimmed V and J ends, which lost 6 bases and 1 base, there was a span of 9 bases. CDR1 is LNHDA, CDR2 SQIVND, per germline (reference sequence). This CDR3 is built from 13 residues. CDR3 region: CASRKTQNTEAFF. In DNA, the CDR3 is TGTGCCAGTAGAAAGACACAGAACACTGAAGCTTTCTTT.

This clone was observed a few times. This chain links TRBV28 with TRBJ1-2; no clear D gene. Per the germline V gene, CDR1 is MDHEN and CDR2 is SYDVKM. The CDR3 is 13 residues long. V was trimmed by 8 bases and J by 2 bases, leaving 12 bases between them. CDR3 in amino acids: CASRRIRNYGYTF. Written as DNA, the CDR3 is TGTGCCAGCCGACGAATTCGAAACTATGGCTACACCTTC.

This clone was seen once. The chain couples TRBV28 to TRBJ2-7; a weak D match, TRBD2 (7 bases). Per germline, CDR1 MDHEN and CDR2 SYDVKM. V lost 6 bases to trimming and J lost 3 bases, with 18 bases between them. This CDR3 has 15 amino acids. The chain's CDR3 is CASSSFGGGGYEQYF. The CDR3 nucleotides are TGTGCCAGCAGCTCGTTCGGGGGCGGGGGCTACGAGCAGTACTTC.

The rearrangement uses TRBV12-3 or TRBV12-4 and TRBJ1-4, with D uncertain. The CDR3 extends over 12 amino acids. V lost 6 bases, J lost 8 bases, and 10 bases lay in between. The CDR3 DNA is TGTGCCAGCAGGGAAGGACTAGAAAAACTGTTTTTT. Its protein is CASREGLEKLFF.

The chain has TRBV4-2 and TRBJ2-2; tentatively, D is TRBD2 (5 bases). The CDR3 is 14 residues long. Per the germline V gene, CDR1 is LGHNA and CDR2 is YNFKEQ. V was clipped by 2 bases and J by 1 base, with 5 bases between them. The CDR3 coding sequence is TGTGCCAGCAGCCAAAGCGGGAACACCGGGGAGCTGTTTTTT. Its protein is CASSQSGNTGELFF.

This sequence joins TRBV10-1 and TRBJ2-3; 8 bases are a match to TRBD2. Germline V gives CDR1 WNHNN, CDR2 SYGVQD (reference sequence). The CDR3 length is 17 residues. V lost 2 bases to trimming and J lost 3 bases; unmatched junction nucleotides: 10. CDR3 nucleotides: TGCGCCAGCAGTGAGCCGTCTTCGGGAGGGCCGACAGATACGCAGTATTTT. Its translation is CASSEPSSGGPTDTQYF.

The chain links TRBV5-8 to TRBJ1-3; D is unresolved. CDR3 length equals 15 residues. Germline CDR1 and CDR2: SGHTS and YDEGEE. V was pared by 0 bases and J by 4 bases, with 11 bases between. The CDR3 DNA sequence: TGTGCCAGCAGCTTGGCCGCAGTCCCGGGAAACACCATATATTTT. This encodes CASSLAAVPGNTIYF.

V and J are TRBV6-2 or TRBV6-3 and TRBJ2-7; 8 nucleotides agree with TRBD2. Germline CDR1 reads MNHEY; CDR2 reads SVGEGT. Losses at the gene ends were 6 bases for V and 2 bases for J; bases not matched to a gene: 9. The CDR3 loop spans 15 amino acids. The CDR3 DNA reads TGTGCCAGCAGCCGCCCAGCGGGGGCAACCTACGAGCAGTACTTC. It yields the protein CASSRPAGATYEQYF.

This clone was counted between two and nine times. V and J are TRBV24-1 and TRBJ2-5, with D tentatively TRBD2 (7 bases). CDR1 KGHDR and CDR2 SFDVKD come from the germline V gene. V was pared by 3 bases and J by 5 bases, with 18 bases between. The CDR3 extends over 16 amino acids. The CDR3 reads CATSDRSRGAMETQYF. CDR3 in DNA: TGTGCCACCAGTGATCGGAGCCGGGGGGCCATGGAGACCCAGTACTTC.

This chain joins TRBV28 and TRBJ1-1, with D tentatively TRBD1 (5 bases). This CDR3 comprises 14 residues. Trimming pared 6 bases from V and 1 base from J, leaving 12 bases between. The V gene's germline CDR1 is MDHEN and CDR2 SYDVKM. The CDR3 is CASSPSGTNTEAFF. The CDR3 coding sequence is TGTGCCAGCAGCCCCTCAGGGACGAACACTGAAGCTTTCTTT.

This clone was seen more than once but under ten times. The V gene is TRBV3-1 (or the pseudogene TRBV3-2), the J gene TRBJ1-4; TRBD1 is a possible D gene (5 bases). The CDR3 covers 13 residues. V shed 1 base and J shed 8 bases, with 8 bases lying between them. Germline V gives CDR1 LGHDT, CDR2 YNNKEL (reference sequence). CDR3 bases: TGTGCCAGCAGCCAAGTTGGGGCCGAAAAACTGTTTTTT. This gives the protein CASSQVGAEKLFF.

The chain recombines TRBV18 with TRBJ1-1, with TRBD1 matching 8 bases. The CDR3 length is 13 residues. The V and J ends lost 7 bases and 2 bases, in that order; junction bases with no gene match: 3. Germline values: CDR1 KGHSH, CDR2 LQKENI. Here the CDR3 reads CASFTGGNTEAFF. The CDR3 coding sequence is TGTGCCAGCTTCACAGGGGGAAACACTGAAGCTTTCTTT.

Remarks on this clone: One end of the junction is discordant with germline, which a read error may explain. The chain employs TRBV2 and TRBJ2-3, with 12 bases lining up with TRBD1. Germline V gene sequence: CDR1 SNHLY, CDR2 FYNNEI. This CDR3 has 17 residues. The CDR3 loop reads CASKVLRDRGQKDAQYF. In DNA form, the CDR3 reads TGTGCCAGCAAAGTACTCCGGGACAGGGGGCAAAAAGATGCGCAGTATTTT.

This clone was found a few times. The rearrangement joins TRBV11-2 to TRBJ2-2; 7 positions agree with TRBD1. This CDR3 region has 14 residues. With V trimmed by 5 bases and J by 7 bases, 7 bases remained unmatched. CDR1 SGHAT and CDR2 FQNNGV come from the germline V gene. This chain's CDR3 is CASSLIQGFGELFF. CDR3 nucleotides: TGTGCCAGCAGCCTGATACAGGGGTTCGGGGAGCTGTTTTTT.

The genes are TRBV5-1 and TRBJ2-7; D might be TRBD1 (5 bases). Looked up from germline, CDR1 is SGHRS and CDR2 is YFSETQ. V lost 1 base, J lost 2 bases, and 10 bases lay in between. The CDR3 totals 14 residues. In DNA form, the CDR3 reads TGCGCCAGCAGCTTGAACATGGGGCCCTACGAGCAGTACTTC. Its translation is CASSLNMGPYEQYF. The full variable domain, in which reference TRBV5-1 and TRBJ2-7 provide the parts outside the CDR3, is KAGVTQTPRYLIKTRGQQVTLSCSPISGHRSVSWYQQTPGQGLQFLFEYFSETQRNKGNFPGRFSGRQFSNSRSEMNVSTLELGDSALYLCASSLNMGPYEQYFGPGTRLTVT.

This chain joins TRBV30 and TRBJ1-5, with D tentatively TRBD1 (5 bases). Germline V gives CDR1 GTSNPN, CDR2 SVGIG (reference sequence). CDR3 length: 14 amino acids. Trimming took 1 base from V and 4 from J, leaving 11 bases between them. CDR3 amino acids: CAWSALTVNQPQHF. CDR3 nucleotide sequence: TGTGCCTGGAGTGCCTTGACAGTGAATCAGCCCCAGCATTTT.

The chain links TRBV5-4 to TRBJ2-7; 7 bases are a match to TRBD2. This CDR3 spans 16 amino acids. With 0 bases clipped from V and 5 bases from J, the junction kept 11 bases outside the gene matches. CDR1 and CDR2 (germline): SGHNT, YYREEE (reference sequence). CDR3 DNA sequence: TGTGCCAGCAGCTTGGATCGGGGCGGGAGTACCCACGAGCAGTACTTC. Its protein is CASSLDRGGSTHEQYF.

The chain combines TRBV14 with TRBJ1-2; D is uncertain. Germline V gene data show CDR1 as SGHDN and CDR2 as FVKESK. The V end was cut by 1 base, the J end by 8 bases, with 17 bases between. This CDR3 is built from 15 residues. DNA for the CDR3: TGTGCCAGCAGCCAAGCGTCGAGAAGGAGCGAAGGCTACACCTTC. Its translation: CASSQASRRSEGYTF.

This clone has just one count. V is TRBV6-1 and J is TRBJ1-5; TRBD1 agrees at 7 bases. Germline V gene data show CDR1 as MNHNS and CDR2 as SASEGT. J was trimmed by 0 bases and V by 0 bases; bases with no gene match: 2. The CDR3 is made up of 16 amino acids. CDR3 DNA sequence: TGTGCCAGCAGTGAAGCAGGGACAGCTAGCAATCAGCCCCAGCATTTT. Its translation is CASSEAGTASNQPQHF.

V gene TRBV30 combines with J gene TRBJ2-7; 7 positions match TRBD1. The CDR3 is 14 residues long. J lost 3 bases, V lost 7 bases, and 12 bases had no gene match. The germline V gene has CDR1 GTSNPN and CDR2 SVGIG (reference sequence). The CDR3 sequence: CALQHGTAIYEQYF. As DNA, the CDR3 is TGTGCCTTACAGCACGGGACAGCGATCTACGAGCAGTACTTC.

The chain joins TRBV7-6 to TRBJ1-4; D gene uncertain. CDR3 length: 16 amino acids. V lost 4 bases, J lost 5 bases, and 17 bases lay in between. Germline V gives CDR1 SGHVS, CDR2 FNYEAQ. The CDR3 region has the DNA TGTGCCAGCAGCTATAATTCCAGGACCCCAAATGAAAAACTGTTTTTT. It codes for CASSYNSRTPNEKLFF. The full variable domain, in which reference TRBV7-6 and TRBJ1-4 provide the parts outside the CDR3, is GAGVSQSPRYKVTKRGQDVALRCDPISGHVSLYWYRQALGQGPEFLTYFNYEAQQDKSGLPNDRFSAERPEGSISTLTIQRTEQRDSAMYRCASSYNSRTPNEKLFFGSGTQLSVL.

Only one count was recorded for this clone. The chain recombines TRBV7-2 with TRBJ2-5; TRBD1 matches 9 bases. CDR3 length: 15 residues. J lost 7 bases, V lost 3 bases, and 9 bases had no gene match. Per germline, CDR1 SGHTA and CDR2 FQGNSA. The CDR3 reads CASSLGQGPRLTQYF. The DNA for the CDR3 is TGTGCCAGCAGCTTGGGACAGGGACCCCGTTTGACCCAGTACTTC.